Shown below are 23 T cell receptor beta chains from a single sample sequenced in a study of glioma-infiltrating T cells. Amplification of TCR alpha and beta CDR3 regions from RNA used iRepertoire nested multiplex PCR. In TCRdb, the multiplex PCR reads were re-called with MiXCR into one record per CDR3 protein. The sample includes about 380,000 distinct CDR3 sequences, 41% of them seen just once. Sequencing input: glioma tissue, nonneoplastic brain tissue, or PBMCs (not recorded which). These receptors originate from a human donor with low-grade glioma or glioblastoma, undergoing nonglioma brain surgery, or in good health (not recorded which).

The chain joins TRBV20-1 to TRBJ1-2, with D tentatively TRBD1 (6 bases). Germline V gene lookup returns CDR1 DFQATT and CDR2 SNEGSKA (reference sequence). The CDR3 covers 16 residues. The V end was cut by 5 bases, the J end by 2 bases, with 21 bases between. CDR3 coding DNA: TGCAGTGCTCTTCCGGGGGGGGCCGGGGGAAACTATGGCTACACCTTC. Its translation is CSALPGGAGGNYGYTF.

This clonotype was detected only a few times. This chain connects TRBV6-5 to TRBJ2-1; 10 bases fit TRBD2. This CDR3 is 16 amino acids long. Losses at the gene ends were 2 bases for V and 6 bases for J; bases not matched to a gene: 7. Germline loops: CDR1 MNHEY, CDR2 SVGAGI. The CDR3 region has the DNA TGTGCCAGCAGTTACCCGAACAGCGGGAGGGCCAATGAGCAGTTCTTC. Protein product: CASSYPNSGRANEQFF.

The chain employs TRBV19 and TRBJ2-1, with D uncertain. The CDR3 is made up of 13 amino acids. Germline V lookup: CDR1 LNHDA, CDR2 SQIVND (reference sequence). V was clipped by 3 bases and J by 6 bases, with 9 bases between them. Written as DNA, the CDR3 is TGTGCCAGTAGTATGTCCCGGGCCAATGAGCAGTTCTTC. Translation: CASSMSRANEQFF.

This sequence joins TRBV7-2 and TRBJ2-1; possibly TRBD1 for D (6 bases). CDR3 length: 18 amino acids. The V and J ends lost 2 bases and 5 bases respectively, with 22 bases between them. The germline CDR1 and CDR2 sequences are SGHTA and FQGNSA. The CDR3 region is CASSLWGQWGRKNNEQFF. The CDR3 region has the DNA TGTGCCAGCAGCTTATGGGGGCAATGGGGTCGTAAGAACAATGAGCAGTTCTTC.

This clonotype was picked up a small number of times. This chain links TRBV28 with TRBJ1-2, with 10 bases lining up with TRBD1. Germline lookup yields CDR1 MDHEN and CDR2 SYDVKM. The CDR3 length is 14 residues. Trimming at V came to 0 bases and at J to 6 bases, leaving 1 base not matched to a gene. The CDR3 DNA is TGTGCCAGCAGTTTATGCGACAGGGGGCATGGCTACACCTTC. Translating it yields CASSLCDRGHGYTF.

The J gene is TRBJ2-1, the V gene TRBV20-1, with a weak D call TRBD2 (6 bases). CDR1 is DFQATT and CDR2 is SNEGSKA in the germline V gene (reference sequence). The CDR3 has 16 residues. Between the trimmed V and J ends, which lost 7 bases and 2 bases, there was a span of 21 bases. This CDR3 is CSVGRESGVPYNEQFF. CDR3 bases: TGCAGTGTTGGAAGGGAGTCGGGAGTACCCTACAATGAGCAGTTCTTC.

This clonotype has only a few counts. This rearrangement joins TRBV7-2 to TRBJ1-1, with TRBD1 as a possible D gene (5 bases). Looked up from germline, CDR1 is SGHTA and CDR2 is FQGNSA. Trimming took 5 bases from V and 5 from J, leaving 9 bases between them. This CDR3 contains 12 residues. The CDR3 DNA follows: TGTGCCAGCAGCAGAGGGGTGACTGAAGCTTTCTTT. It is translated as CASSRGVTEAFF.

In this sample, this clonotype turned up many times. The genes are TRBV27 and TRBJ2-6; 9 bases match TRBD1. V was pared by 0 bases and J by 1 base, with 4 bases of the junction left unmatched. Germline CDR1 and CDR2: MNHEY and SMNVEV (reference sequence). The CDR3 runs to 18 residues. This CDR3 reads CASSLSKGQGSGANVLTF. In DNA, the CDR3 is TGTGCCAGCAGTTTATCGAAGGGACAGGGTTCTGGGGCCAACGTCCTGACTTTC. Complete variable domain (other parts from reference TRBV27 and TRBJ2-6): EAQVTQNPRYLITVTGKKLTVTCSQNMNHEYMSWYRQDPGLGLRQIYYSMNVEVTDKGDVPEGYKVSRKEKRNFPLILESPSPNQTSLYFCASSLSKGQGSGANVLTFGAGSRLTVL.

This clonotype showed up just a few times. The chain has TRBV11-3 and TRBJ2-5; 7 bases are shared with TRBD1. From germline, CDR1 is SGHNT and CDR2 YENEEA. The CDR3 has 14 residues. The J segment lost 4 bases and the V segment lost 1 base, leaving 3 bases of the junction unmatched. Here the CDR3 reads CASSLAAGGETQYF. The DNA for the CDR3 is TGTGCCAGCAGCTTAGCGGCAGGGGGAGAGACCCAGTACTTC.

The genes are TRBV24-1 and TRBJ2-1; 8 nucleotides match TRBD2. The V segment lost 5 bases and the J segment 2 bases; nucleotides outside the gene matches: 19. The CDR3 has 20 amino acids. The germline V gene has CDR1 KGHDR and CDR2 SFDVKD. CDR3 residues: CATSGSEGRVAGPTYNEQFF. The CDR3, as DNA: TGTGCCACCAGTGGATCGGAAGGAAGAGTAGCGGGGCCCACCTACAATGAGCAGTTCTTC.

This clonotype was seen just once. The chain carries TRBV7-2 and TRBJ2-2; TRBD2 aligns across 10 bases. The CDR3 has 17 residues. CDR1 and CDR2 (germline): SGHTA, FQGNSA. The V gene end was trimmed by 4 bases and the J gene end by 5 bases; junction bases not matched to a gene: 10. CDR3 amino acids: CASSSKVLAGVTGELFF. In nucleotides, the CDR3 is TGTGCCAGCAGCTCTAAAGTCCTAGCGGGAGTGACCGGGGAGCTGTTTTTT.

In its sample, this clonotype was seen once. It may be a read error: a sequence one base away is much more abundant. The gene calls are TRBV27 and TRBJ2-5, with D tentatively TRBD1 (6 bases). There are 14 residues in the CDR3. The germline V gene has CDR1 MNHEY and CDR2 SMNVEV (reference sequence). In nucleotides, the CDR3 is TGTGCCAGCAGTTTACAGGGGTACCAAGAGACCAAGTACTTC. Amino acids: CASSLQGYQETKYF.

This clonotype was seen only once. The chain couples TRBV7-3 to TRBJ2-1, with a weak D call TRBD2 (5 bases). This CDR3 region has 15 residues. Trimming stripped 4 bases from V and 7 bases from J, with 17 bases between. Germline-derived CDR1 and CDR2 are SGHTA and FQGTGA. CDR3 in DNA: TGTGCCAGCAGCTCGAGACGAGGGCCGGAGAATGAGCAGTTCTTC. Translated, it gives CASSSRRGPENEQFF. The whole variable domain, filled in from reference TRBV7-3 and TRBJ2-1, reads GAGVSQTPSNKVTEKGKYVELRCDPISGHTALYWYRQSLGQGPEFLIYFQGTGAADDSGLPNDRFFAVRPEGSVSTLKIQRTERGDSAVYLCASSSRRGPENEQFFGPGTRLTVL.

The CDR3 DNA is TGCAGTGCTAGTCCTCCGGGACAGGGCGGCACCGGGGAGCTGTTTTTT. Protein sequence: CSASPPGQGGTGELFF. The gene calls are TRBV20-1 and TRBJ2-2, with TRBD1 matching 9 bases. The V segment lost 3 bases and the J segment 4 bases; nucleotides outside the gene matches: 9. The length of the CDR3 is 16 residues. Germline CDR1 DFQATT, CDR2 SNEGSKA (reference sequence).

This clonotype has at least ten counts. The V gene is TRBV28, the J gene TRBJ2-7; D is unresolved. V lost 8 bases and J lost 1, with 9 bases in between. This CDR3 has 12 amino acids. From germline, CDR1 is MDHEN and CDR2 SYDVKM. This CDR3 reads CASEHRSYEQYF. CDR3 in DNA: TGTGCCAGCGAGCACCGATCCTACGAGCAGTACTTC.

Turning to this clonotype: A single base separates this from a much larger clone, so it may be a read error. J is TRBJ1-2 and V is TRBV6-6; perhaps TRBD1 as D (5 bases). CDR1 and CDR2 from the germline V gene are MNHNY and SVGAGI (reference sequence). There are 16 residues in the CDR3. CDR3 sequence: CASGYLRKSGTEFVTF. CDR3 in DNA: TGTGCCAGCGGTTACTTAAGAAAATCCGGGACGGAGTTTGTCACCTTC.

This clonotype was seen ten or more times. The rearrangement uses TRBV24-1 and TRBJ1-1, with D unresolved. Trimming shortened V by 2 bases and J by 4 bases, and 10 bases separated the two germline ends. The CDR3 totals 14 residues. Germline CDR1 KGHDR, CDR2 SFDVKD. CDR3 coding DNA: TGTGCCACCAGTGATTCGGCGGTTCCCACTGAAGCTTTCTTT. Protein: CATSDSAVPTEAFF.

The chain links TRBV7-2 to TRBJ2-1, with D maybe TRBD2 (6 bases). This CDR3 region has 14 residues. Trimming took off 1 base at V and 8 bases at J, with 12 bases between the two ends. In germline, CDR1 is SGHTA, CDR2 FQGNSA. The CDR3 sequence: CASSLDGSLDEQFF. CDR3 bases: TGTGCCAGCAGCTTAGACGGGAGTTTAGATGAGCAGTTCTTC.

As to this clonotype: A read error may be the cause here, since a much bigger clone is one base away. This chain joins TRBV28 and TRBJ2-7, with D unresolved. The J call could be wrong; TRBJ2-1 is a better fit for the DNA end. This CDR3 region has 16 residues. Per germline, CDR1 MDHEN and CDR2 SYDVKM. The CDR3 bases are TGTGCCAGCAGTTTACTCACAGCTGACACCTACAATGAGCAGTTCTTC. This gives the protein CASSLLTADTYNEQFF.

The rearrangement links TRBV11-3 to TRBJ2-3; 9 bases are shared with TRBD2. CDR1 and CDR2 from the germline V gene are SGHNT and YENEEA. This CDR3 contains 17 residues. With V trimmed by 0 bases and J by 4 bases, 8 bases remained unmatched. CDR3 sequence: CASSLDPAGGAADTQYF. The CDR3 DNA reads as TGTGCCAGCAGCTTAGATCCAGCGGGAGGCGCGGCAGATACGCAGTATTTT.

As concerns this clonotype: A much more abundant neighbour one base away suggests this may be a read error. Since the CDR3 does not end with the conserved phenylalanine or tryptophan, this likely comes from a read error. The chain is built from TRBV28 and TRBJ1-1; 9 positions match TRBD1. V shed 5 bases, J shed 2 bases, and the junction held 6 bases outside the gene matches. The CDR3 consists of 15 residues. The germline gives CDR1 MDHEN, CDR2 SYDVKM. The DNA for the CDR3 is TGTGCCAGCAGTACGGACAGGGGACTTAACACTGAAGCTTTCTTA. Its translation is CASSTDRGLNTEAFL.

This clonotype showed up just a few times. J is TRBJ1-2 and V is TRBV4-1, with D perhaps TRBD1 (6 bases). Germline V gene sequence: CDR1 MGHRA, CDR2 YSYEKL. Trimming took off 0 bases at V and 4 bases at J, with 15 bases between the two ends. The CDR3 runs 16 residues. The CDR3 DNA reads as TGCGCCAGCAGCCAAGATTTAAGGACAGTCAGCTATGGCTACACCTTC. Amino acids: CASSQDLRTVSYGYTF.

The rearrangement uses TRBV12-3 or TRBV12-4 and TRBJ2-2; 8 bases line up with TRBD1. The CDR3 has 15 residues. V was pared by 4 bases and J by 2 bases, with 3 bases of the junction left unmatched. This CDR3 is CASSSPGGNTGELFF. CDR3 nucleotide sequence: TGTGCCAGCAGTTCACCAGGGGGCAACACCGGGGAGCTGTTTTTT.